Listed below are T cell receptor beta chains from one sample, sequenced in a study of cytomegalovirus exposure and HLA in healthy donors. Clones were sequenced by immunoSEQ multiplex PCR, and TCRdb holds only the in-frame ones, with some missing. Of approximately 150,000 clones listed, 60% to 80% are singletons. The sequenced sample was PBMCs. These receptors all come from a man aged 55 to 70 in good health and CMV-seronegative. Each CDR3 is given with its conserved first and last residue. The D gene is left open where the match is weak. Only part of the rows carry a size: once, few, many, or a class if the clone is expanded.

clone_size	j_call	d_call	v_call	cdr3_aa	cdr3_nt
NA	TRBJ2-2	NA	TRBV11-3	CASSSSWQKNTGELFF	TGTGCCAGCAGCTCCTCGTGGCAGAAGAACACCGGGGAGCTGTTTTTT
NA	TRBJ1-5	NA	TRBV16	CASSLTREPQHF	TGTGCCAGCAGCCTTACACGGGAGCCCCAGCATTTT
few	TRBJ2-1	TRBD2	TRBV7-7	CASSLDGGAFNEQFF	TGTGCCAGCAGCTTAGACGGGGGGGCCTTCAATGAGCAGTTCTTC
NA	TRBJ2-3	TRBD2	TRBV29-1	CSVEVLRSGAFSGGATDTQYF	TGCAGCGTTGAAGTCCTCCGATCCGGGGCCTTTAGCGGGGGGGCCACTGATACGCAGTATTTT
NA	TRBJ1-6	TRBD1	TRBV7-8	CASSLQGANSPLHF	TGTGCCAGCAGCCTTCAGGGGGCTAATTCACCCCTCCACTTT
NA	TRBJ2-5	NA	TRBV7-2	CASSFTRSGYETQYF	TGTGCCAGCAGCTTTACGAGGAGTGGGTACGAGACCCAGTACTTC
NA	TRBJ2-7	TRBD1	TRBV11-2	CASRTSGTGPGEQYF	TGTGCCAGCCGGACCAGCGGGACAGGGCCTGGGGAGCAGTACTTC
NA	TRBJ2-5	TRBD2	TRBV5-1	CASSFQGGLRETQYF	TGCGCCAGCAGCTTTCAGGGAGGGCTACGTGAGACCCAGTACTTC
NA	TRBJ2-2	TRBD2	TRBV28	CASSLGNGGAGELFF	TGTGCCAGCAGTTTAGGGAACGGGGGGGCCGGGGAGCTGTTTTTT
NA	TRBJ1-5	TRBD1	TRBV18	CASSLTDRGGQPQHF	TGTGCCAGCTCACTTACGGACAGGGGGGGTCAGCCCCAGCATTTT
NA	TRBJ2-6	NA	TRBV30	CAWSVWRVGANVLTF	TGTGCCTGGAGTGTATGGAGGGTTGGGGCCAACGTCCTGACTTTC
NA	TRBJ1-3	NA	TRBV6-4	CASREGQHKTEIYF	TGTGCCAGCAGGGAGGGGCAGCACAAGACCGAGATATATTTT
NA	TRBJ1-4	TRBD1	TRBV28	CASRRTGTGHEKLFF	TGTGCCAGCAGGCGGACCGGGACAGGCCATGAAAAACTGTTTTTT
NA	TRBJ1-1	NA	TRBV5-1	CASSLNTYTEAFF	TGCGCCAGCAGCTTAAACACCTACACTGAAGCTTTCTTT
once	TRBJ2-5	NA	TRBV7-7	CASSLVGGETQYF	TGTGCCAGCAGCTTAGTAGGGGGAGAGACCCAGTACTTC
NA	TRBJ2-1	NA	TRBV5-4	CASSSSQSFYNEQFF	TGTGCCAGCAGCTCTAGCCAATCCTTTTACAATGAGCAGTTCTTC
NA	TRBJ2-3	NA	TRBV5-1	CASSSARADSTDTQYF	TGCGCCAGCAGCTCGGCTCGAGCGGACTCCACAGATACGCAGTATTTT
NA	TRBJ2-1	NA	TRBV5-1	CASSLLGAPASDNEQFF	TGCGCCAGCAGCTTACTAGGTGCCCCCGCTTCTGACAATGAGCAGTTCTTC
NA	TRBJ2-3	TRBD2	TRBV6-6	CASSSSGGGAIDTQYF	TGTGCCAGCAGCTCGTCGGGCGGGGGGGCCATAGATACGCAGTATTTT
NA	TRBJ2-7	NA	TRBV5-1	CASSLGADYEQYF	TGCGCCAGCAGCTTGGGGGCCGACTACGAGCAGTACTTC
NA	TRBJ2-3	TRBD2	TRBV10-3	CAISSLAGPNTDTQYF	TGTGCCATCAGTTCTCTAGCGGGGCCCAACACAGATACGCAGTATTTT
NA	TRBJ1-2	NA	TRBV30	CAWSVQDVGGYTF	TGTGCCTGGAGTGTACAGGATGTTGGTGGCTACACCTTC
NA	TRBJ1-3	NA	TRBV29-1	CSGTDFSGNTIYF	TGCAGCGGGACAGACTTCTCTGGAAACACCATATATTTT
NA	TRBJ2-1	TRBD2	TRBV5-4	CASSLDGGRGYNEQFF	TGTGCCAGCAGCTTGGATGGCGGGAGGGGGTACAATGAGCAGTTCTTC
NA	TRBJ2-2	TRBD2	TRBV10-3	CAISGDRGGANTGELFF	TGTGCCATCAGTGGGGACCGGGGGGGGGCGAACACCGGGGAGCTGTTTTTT
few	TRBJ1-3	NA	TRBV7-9	CSCSHIGNTIYF	TGTTCCTGCAGTCACATTGGAAACACCATATATTTT
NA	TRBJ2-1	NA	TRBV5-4	CASSLAYQSNEQFF	TGTGCCAGCAGTCTAGCGTATCAATCCAATGAGCAGTTCTTC